This T cell receptor beta chain was found in a study of ipilimumab plus nivolumab after autologous stem cell transplantation. The V gene's germline CDR1 is LGHNA and CDR2 YSLEER. Trimming removed 0 bases at V and 0 bases at J, with 18 bases between. CDR3 size: 19 residues. Only in-frame clones appear in the TCRdb table, and some are missing; sequencing was by immunoSEQ multiplex PCR. The sample holds roughly 40,000 clones, 90% to 95% seen once. The chain uses TRBV4-3 and TRBJ2-1; a possible D gene is TRBD2 (5 bases). This TCR came from a male donor with multiple myeloma. The sample in question was PBMCs, obtained in a trial of ipilimumab plus nivolumab as post-transplant consolidation. DNA of the CDR3: TGCGCCAGCAGCCAAGAGGGCGGGTACGGCGTAAACTCCTACAATGAGCAGTTCTTC. Amino acid sequence: CASSQEGGYGVNSYNEQFF.